This record concerns one T cell receptor (beta chain) sequence. Under the authors' procedure: Estimated nucleated cell counts came from reference gene primer amplification. Using immunoSEQ multiplex PCR, the repertoire was profiled, and TCRdb retains in-frame clones only, with some absent. D and trimming come from the DNA, and the V and J calls and clone size come from that table. The sample consists of 250,000 to 300,000 clones, around 82% of them appearing once. This sample stems from a study of blood T cell repertoires in COVID-19. Study-wide context: Spain, Italy and the United States supplied samples that represented acute and convalescent COVID-19. T cells, B-cell-depleted T cells, or PBMCs supplied cDNA or gDNA.

The V gene's germline CDR1 is MNHEY and CDR2 SVGAGI. The V segment lost 5 bases and the J segment 7 bases; nucleotides outside the gene matches: 3. This CDR3 is built from 14 residues. This TCR was sampled from an elderly man with acute or convalescent COVID-19. The chain combines TRBV6-5 with TRBJ1-6, with 9 bases aligning to TRBD1. Sequences were obtained from peripheral blood. Written as DNA, the CDR3 is TGTGCCAGCAGTATCGACAGGGGGAATTCACCCCTCCACTTT. It translates to CASSIDRGNSPLHF.